The rows below give T cell receptor beta chains drawn from one sample of a study of blood T cells in healthy people across ages. TCRdb reprocessed the 5' RACE reads via MiXCR and lists one record per CDR3 protein. The repertoire includes some 1.1 million distinct CDR3 sequences, around two fifths of them detected once, and about an eighth sits in the top ten. Sequencing was done on a sample of blood. The receptors were gathered from a man between 18 and 35 years old in good health. CDR3s include the opening cysteine and the closing phenylalanine or tryptophan. The order of the fields is clone size, D gene, V gene, J gene, CDR3 DNA, CDR3 protein. The D gene is left open where the match is weak. The size entry is marked missing in some rows and otherwise reads once, few, many or a size class.

.	TRBD1	TRBV10-3	TRBJ1-5	TGTGCCATCGGAACAGGGGATAGCAATCAGCCCCAGCATTTT	CAIGTGDSNQPQHF
.	.	TRBV14	TRBJ1-2	TGTGCCAGCAGCCACGGTCAGCCTGGCTACACCTTC	CASSHGQPGYTF
.	.	TRBV6-5	TRBJ1-4	TGTGCCAGCAGTTACGGCCTCGGGTTGGGGAATGAAAAACTGTTTTTT	CASSYGLGLGNEKLFF
.	.	TRBV29-1	TRBJ2-1	TGCAGCGTTCCGGGTAGTACGGGCCAGTTCTTC	CSVPGSTGQFF
.	.	TRBV7-9	TRBJ2-3	TGTGCCAGCAGCCCTTGGTGGGGCCTCACAGATACGCAGTATTTT	CASSPWWGLTDTQYF
few	.	TRBV11-2	TRBJ2-4	TGTGCCAGCAGCTTACGGTCCGGGCTAGAAGCCAAAAACATTCAGTACTTC	CASSLRSGLEAKNIQYF
.	.	TRBV28	TRBJ1-2	TGTGCCACCGACAAGGGTTTCCATGGCTACACCTTC	CATDKGFHGYTF
few	.	TRBV5-5	TRBJ2-1	TGTGCCAGCAGCTTCAGGGGTGGGCTCTACAATGAGCAGTTCTTC	CASSFRGGLYNEQFF
.	.	TRBV9	TRBJ2-1	TGTGCCAGCAGCGTAGACTCTCCGGACAATGAGCAGTTCTTC	CASSVDSPDNEQFF
.	TRBD1	TRBV6-5	TRBJ2-1	TGTGCCAGCAGTTCTTACAGGGGAAATGAGCAGTTCTTC	CASSSYRGNEQFF